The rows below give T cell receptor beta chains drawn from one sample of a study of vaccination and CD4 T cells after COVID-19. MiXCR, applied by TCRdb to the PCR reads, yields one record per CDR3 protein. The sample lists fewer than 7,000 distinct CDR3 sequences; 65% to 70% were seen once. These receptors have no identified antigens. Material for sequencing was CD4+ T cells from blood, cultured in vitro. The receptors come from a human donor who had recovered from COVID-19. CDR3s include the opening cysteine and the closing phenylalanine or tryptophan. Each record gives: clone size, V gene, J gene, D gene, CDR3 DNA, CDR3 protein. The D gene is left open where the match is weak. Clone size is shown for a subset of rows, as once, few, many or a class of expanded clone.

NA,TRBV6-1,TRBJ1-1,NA,TGTGCCAGCAGTGAAGTGTCCTCGGGATTGGGGACTGAGGCTTTCTTT,CASSEVSSGLGTEAFF
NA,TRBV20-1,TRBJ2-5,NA,TGCAGTGCCCCGCCGCGGGTCCCTGGGGAGACCCAGTACTTC,CSAPPRVPGETQYF
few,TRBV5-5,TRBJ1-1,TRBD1,TGTGCCAGCAGCCCTAGACAGGGGCTAACTGAAGCTTTCTTT,CASSPRQGLTEAFF
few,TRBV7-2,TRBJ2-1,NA,TGTGCCAGCAGCTTAGTCGGTTCCCGCTACAATGAGCAGTTCTTC,CASSLVGSRYNEQFF
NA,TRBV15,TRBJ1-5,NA,TGTGCCACCAGCAGAGATCGAGGAGGTAGGAGCAATCAGCCCCAGCATTTT,CATSRDRGGRSNQPQHF
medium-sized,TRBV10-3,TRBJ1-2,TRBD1,TGTGCCATCATGGGGACAGATTCCAACTATGGCTACACCTTC,CAIMGTDSNYGYTF
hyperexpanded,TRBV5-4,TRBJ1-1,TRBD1,TGTGCCAGCAGCCACACCGCACAGGGGGTGAACACTGAAGCTTTCTTT,CASSHTAQGVNTEAFF
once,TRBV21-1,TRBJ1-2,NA,TGTGCCAGCAGCAAAGAGTGGGGCTCCTATGGCTACACCTTC,CASSKEWGSYGYTF
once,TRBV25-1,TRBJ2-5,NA,TGTGCCAGCAGCGGTAGATACGAAGAGACCCAGTACTTC,CASSGRYEETQYF
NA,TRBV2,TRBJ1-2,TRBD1,TGTGCCAGCAGTGTGGACAGGGGAAGTGGCTACACCTTC,CASSVDRGSGYTF